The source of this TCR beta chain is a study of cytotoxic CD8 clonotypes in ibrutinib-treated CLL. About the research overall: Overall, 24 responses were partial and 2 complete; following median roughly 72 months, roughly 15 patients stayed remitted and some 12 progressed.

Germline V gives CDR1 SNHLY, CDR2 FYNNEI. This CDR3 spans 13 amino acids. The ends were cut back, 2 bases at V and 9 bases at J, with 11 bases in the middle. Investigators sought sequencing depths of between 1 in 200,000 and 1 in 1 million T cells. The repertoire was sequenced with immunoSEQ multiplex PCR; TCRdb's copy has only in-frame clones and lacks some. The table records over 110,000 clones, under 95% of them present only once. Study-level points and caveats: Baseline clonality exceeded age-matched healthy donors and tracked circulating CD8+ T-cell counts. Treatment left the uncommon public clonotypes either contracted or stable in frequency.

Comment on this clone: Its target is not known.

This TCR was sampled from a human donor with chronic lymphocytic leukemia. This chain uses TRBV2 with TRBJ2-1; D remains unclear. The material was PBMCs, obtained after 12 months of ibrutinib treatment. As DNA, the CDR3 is TGTGCCAGCAGTGAAACGTGGGGTGGTGAGCAGTTCTTC. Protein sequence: CASSETWGGEQFF. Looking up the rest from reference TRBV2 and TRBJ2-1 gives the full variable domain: EPEVTQTPSHQVTQMGQEVILRCVPISNHLYFYWYRQILGQKVEFLVSFYNNEISEKSEIFDDQFSVERPDGSNFTLKIRSTKLEDSAMYFCASSETWGGEQFFGPGTRLTVL.